These 8 T cell receptor beta chains came from one sample sequenced in a study of radiation and T cells in renal cell carcinoma. Time point noted: baseline pretreatment blood. The sample's treatment: 15 Gy SBRT to primary tumor, nephrectomy 4 weeks later. Only in-frame clones appear in the TCRdb table, and some are missing; sequencing was by immunoSEQ multiplex PCR. The sample includes about 130,000 clones, 80% to 85% of them seen just once. This specimen was blood, taken from a patient whose treatment included radiotherapy and nephrectomy. The source is a woman in her sixties or seventies with renal cell carcinoma.

The V and J genes are TRBV28 and TRBJ2-7, with no clear D. The CDR3 is 11 amino acids. V shed 1 base and J shed 3 bases, with 1 base lying between them. Per the germline V gene, CDR1 is MDHEN and CDR2 is SYDVKM. The CDR3: CASSLYYEQYF. The CDR3 DNA is TGTGCCAGCAGTTTATACTACGAGCAGTACTTC.

J is TRBJ2-7 and V is TRBV9; 16 nucleotides agree with TRBD2. With V trimmed by 4 bases and J by 8 bases, 6 bases remained unmatched. In germline, CDR1 is SGDLS, CDR2 YYNGEE. The CDR3 has 15 residues. In nucleotides, the CDR3 is TGTGCCAGCAGCCCTATGGGACTAGCGGGGGGGCAGCAGTACTTC. Its translation is CASSPMGLAGGQQYF.

This clone was detected only a few times. The rearrangement links TRBV6-1 to TRBJ1-5, with D unclear. Germline assignment: CDR1 MNHNS and CDR2 SASEGT. V was clipped by 1 base and J by 4 bases, with 11 bases between them. This CDR3 spans 15 amino acids. CDR3 region: CASSEEGGVNQPQHF. In DNA, the CDR3 is TGTGCCAGCAGTGAAGAAGGCGGGGTGAATCAGCCCCAGCATTTT.

The gene calls are TRBV9 and TRBJ2-7; weak D call: TRBD2 (6 bases). The germline V and J ends were trimmed by 2 bases and 3 bases, with 15 bases remaining between them. The CDR3 is 15 residues long. CDR1 is SGDLS, CDR2 YYNGEE, per germline. CDR3 nucleotides: TGTGCCAGCAGCGTGTTTGGGGCGGGGCACTACGAGCAGTACTTC. Protein product: CASSVFGAGHYEQYF.

This chain joins TRBV9 and TRBJ2-5; unclear D gene. Germline CDR1 reads SGDLS; CDR2 reads YYNGEE. The CDR3 spans 14 residues. V was cut by 0 bases and J by 4 bases, with 10 bases left in between. The CDR3 nucleotides are TGTGCCAGCAGCGTAGACCCCCAAATAGAGACCCAGTACTTC. It codes for CASSVDPQIETQYF.

CDR3 loop: CASSLEALASSVYGYTF. In nucleotides, the CDR3 is TGCGCCAGCAGCTTAGAGGCACTGGCTTCGAGCGTCTATGGCTACACCTTC. V and J are TRBV5-1 and TRBJ1-2; no clear D gene. V was trimmed by 2 bases and J by 4 bases, leaving 21 bases between them. The CDR3 totals 17 residues. Germline CDR1 reads SGHRS; CDR2 reads YFSETQ.

The J gene is TRBJ1-1, the V gene TRBV5-1, with a tentative D call TRBD1 (6 bases). V gave up 0 bases and J gave up 0 bases, with 18 bases separating them. This CDR3 has 18 amino acids. CDR1 is SGHRS and CDR2 is YFSETQ in the germline V gene. Written as DNA, the CDR3 is TGCGCCAGCAGCTTGGGGTCGTGGGGGGCGAGGATGAACACTGAAGCTTTCTTT. Protein: CASSLGSWGARMNTEAFF. Variable domain in full (rest from reference TRBV5-1 and TRBJ1-1): KAGVTQTPRYLIKTRGQQVTLSCSPISGHRSVSWYQQTPGQGLQFLFEYFSETQRNKGNFPGRFSGRQFSNSRSEMNVSTLELGDSALYLCASSLGSWGARMNTEAFFGQGTRLTVV.

The DNA for the CDR3 is TGTGCCAGTAGTATGACCAGCTCCTACGAGCAGTACTTC. This gives the protein CASSMTSSYEQYF. The V call is TRBV19, the J call TRBJ2-7; D is ambiguous. V dropped 3 bases and J dropped 0 bases, with 6 bases sitting between them. The germline gives CDR1 LNHDA, CDR2 SQIVND (reference sequence). The CDR3 runs 13 residues.